This TCR beta chain was identified during a study of breast tumors, draining lymph nodes, adjacent tissues. Points from the study as a whole: Data fit most tumor T cells coming from lymph node, expanding in tumor.

One entry per CDR3 protein, called by TCRdb with MiXCR from the multiplex PCR reads. This sample has around 230,000 distinct CDR3 sequences, with roughly 30% found just once. The germline V gene has CDR1 SNHLY and CDR2 FYNNEI. V lost 8 bases and J 0 bases, leaving 11 bases between the germline ends. CDR3 length: 14 residues. The lymph nodes were axillary draining lymph nodes from breast cancer patients. This clonotype has a count of ten or more. No antigen is known for it. What was sequenced was axillary lymph node tissue. V usage is TRBV2 and J usage is TRBJ1-3, with D unresolved. The source of this sequence is a female donor with breast cancer. Some clones in this sample may be carry-over from other donors' samples. CDR3 nucleotide sequence: TGTGCCAGCGATACCGGGAGCTCTGGAAACACCATATATTTT. Translated, it gives CASDTGSSGNTIYF.